The T cell receptor (beta chain) described here comes from a study of blood T cell repertoires in COVID-19. Study background: Sites in the United States, Italy and Spain provided acute and convalescent COVID-19 samples. PBMCs, B-cell-depleted T cells, or T cells were the source of the cDNA or gDNA that made up the material.

As handled by the study authors: Counts of nucleated cells, estimated from reference gene primer amplification, were obtained. TCRdb keeps only in-frame clones here, not all; method: immunoSEQ multiplex PCR. That table supplies the V and J calls and clone size; D and trimming were determined from the DNA. The sample includes about 300,000 clones, about 87% of them seen just once. V lost 7 bases and J 6 bases, leaving 17 bases between the germline ends. The CDR3 is 13 residues long. Looked up from germline, CDR1 is SQVTM and CDR2 is ANQGSEA. The chain recombines TRBV29-1 with TRBJ2-3; D remains unclear. The TCR comes from a woman aged 25-40 years who had recovered from COVID-19. What was sequenced was peripheral blood. CDR3 in amino acids: CSANSRPMDTQYF. CDR3 DNA: TGCAGCGCGAACAGCCGGCCGATGGATACGCAGTATTTT.